The 15 T cell receptor beta chains listed next were all sequenced from one sample in a study of blood T cell repertoires in COVID-19 (dated by TCRdb to the early 2020s). The library relied on the immunoSEQ multiplex PCR assay. TCRdb mirrors the immuneACCESS table, restricted to in-frame sequences. Some clones are absent from its copies; in checked studies, under half trace to an unresolved V gene, and the reason for the others is unknown. Counted in this sample were a few hundred thousand clones; 75% to 90% of them appeared once. The ten largest make up around 1.1% of the sample. Material: PBMCs or T cells enriched from blood (not recorded which). The receptors here all came from a man aged 25-45 years who had recovered from COVID-19.

The J gene is TRBJ2-1, the V gene TRBV10-2; TRBD1 aligns across 7 bases. CDR1 is WSHSY and CDR2 is SAAADI in the germline V gene. CDR3 length: 16 amino acids. V was pared by 4 bases and J by 0 bases, with 6 bases of the junction left unmatched. In DNA, the CDR3 is TGCGCCAGCAGTGTGGACAGGCCGAGCTCCTACAATGAGCAGTTCTTC. Amino acids: CASSVDRPSSYNEQFF.

J is TRBJ2-5 and V is TRBV21-1; the table's D call TRBD2 went unverified against the DNA. TRBV21-1 constitutes a pseudogene. The CDR3 is 12 residues long. The CDR3 bases are TGTGCCAGCAGCAAATGGAGGGAGACCCAGTACTTC. Protein product: CASSKWRETQYF.

This rearrangement joins TRBV2 to TRBJ1-6, with D maybe TRBD1 (6 bases). Trimming cost V 8 bases and J 2 bases, with 13 bases left between them. CDR1 and CDR2 (germline): SNHLY, FYNNEI. CDR3 length: 15 residues. The chain's CDR3 is CASWAGGTYNSPLHF. The CDR3 nucleotides read TGTGCCAGCTGGGCGGGGGGCACCTATAATTCACCCCTCCACTTT.

CDR3 nucleotides: TGTGCCAGCAGCTTGAACCTAGTGGCTGGGGCCAACGTCCTGACTTTC. It is translated as CASSLNLVAGANVLTF. The chain recombines TRBV5-4 with TRBJ2-6, with no clear D. V was shortened by 1 base and J by 2 bases, with 10 bases between the two germline ends. Germline CDR1 reads SGHNT; CDR2 reads YYREEE (reference sequence). The CDR3 sequence is 16 residues long.

The genes are TRBV2 and TRBJ2-5; maybe TRBD2 (6 bases). V gave up 5 bases and J gave up 2 bases, with 12 bases separating them. CDR3 length: 14 amino acids. CDR1 and CDR2 from the germline V gene are SNHLY and FYNNEI. The DNA of the CDR3 is TGTGCCAGCAGTTGGGGCGGAGGGCAAGAGACCCAGTACTTC. Encoded protein: CASSWGGGQETQYF. The variable domain in full, completed from reference TRBV2 and TRBJ2-5, reads EPEVTQTPSHQVTQMGQEVILRCVPISNHLYFYWYRQILGQKVEFLVSFYNNEISEKSEIFDDQFSVERPDGSNFTLKIRSTKLEDSAMYFCASSWGGGQETQYFGPGTRLLVL.

This chain links TRBV15 with TRBJ2-7, with TRBD1 identical over 9 bases. The V gene end was trimmed by 0 bases and the J gene end by 1 base; junction bases not matched to a gene: 7. Looked up from germline, CDR1 is LNHNV and CDR2 is YYDKDF (reference sequence). CDR3 size: 17 residues. The CDR3 sequence is CATSRDPGTGKSYEQYF. CDR3 sequence (DNA): TGTGCCACCAGCAGAGATCCCGGGACAGGGAAGTCCTACGAGCAGTACTTC.

The rearrangement uses TRBV27 and TRBJ2-3, with TRBD2 matching over 9 bases. The CDR3 extends over 16 amino acids. Losses at the gene ends were 5 bases for V and 2 bases for J; bases not matched to a gene: 8. Germline assignment: CDR1 MNHEY and CDR2 SMNVEV (reference sequence). This CDR3 reads CASSPIAGAHTDTQYF. The CDR3 coding sequence is TGTGCCAGCAGTCCGATAGCGGGAGCCCACACAGATACGCAGTATTTT.

This sequence joins TRBV7-6 and TRBJ2-7, with 9 bases matching TRBD1. The CDR3 covers 14 residues. V lost 5 bases, J lost 5 bases, and 7 bases stayed unmatched. Germline-derived CDR1 and CDR2 are SGHVS and FNYEAQ. Written as DNA, the CDR3 is TGTGCCAGCAGCCAAGAGACAGGGGGTGACGAGCAGTACTTC. Residues: CASSQETGGDEQYF.

This chain uses TRBV30 with TRBJ1-4; D perhaps matches TRBD1 (5 bases). The CDR3 spans 14 residues. In germline, CDR1 is GTSNPN, CDR2 SVGIG (reference sequence). Trimming cost V 5 bases and J 4 bases, with 14 bases left between them. This CDR3 is CAWQRTSSNEKLFF. The CDR3 DNA is TGTGCCTGGCAAAGGACATCCAGTAATGAAAAACTGTTTTTT.

This clone has a single count. The chain links TRBV29-1 to TRBJ1-2; D is unresolved. In germline, CDR1 is SQVTM, CDR2 ANQGSEA. Trimming removed 4 bases from V and 2 bases from J, with 11 bases in between. The CDR3 loop spans 13 amino acids. The CDR3 sequence: CSVGTAANYGYTF. The CDR3 DNA reads TGCAGCGTTGGAACGGCGGCCAACTATGGCTACACCTTC. Complete variable domain (other parts from reference TRBV29-1 and TRBJ1-2): SAVISQKPSRDICQRGTSLTIQCQVDSQVTMMFWYRQQPGQSLTLIATANQGSEATYESGFVIDKFPISRPNLTFSTLTVSNMSPEDSSIYLCSVGTAANYGYTFGSGTRLTVV.

The CDR3 protein is CASSLGGLIYNEQFF. The CDR3 region has the DNA TGTGCCAGCAGCTTAGGCGGACTAATTTACAATGAGCAGTTCTTC. The V and J genes are TRBV11-3 and TRBJ2-1, with D perhaps matching TRBD2 (6 bases). There are 15 residues in the CDR3. Deletions cut 1 base from V and 4 bases from J, with 11 bases between. Germline V gene lookup returns CDR1 SGHNT and CDR2 YENEEA. The complete variable domain, with remaining parts taken from reference TRBV11-3 and TRBJ2-1, reads EAGVVQSPRYKIIEKKQPVAFWCNPISGHNTLYWYLQNLGQGPELLIRYENEEAVDDSQLPKDRFSAERLKGVDSTLKIQPAELGDSAVYLCASSLGGLIYNEQFFGPGTRLTVL.

This chain connects TRBV11-2 to TRBJ2-1; 10 nucleotides line up with TRBD2. This CDR3 region has 16 residues. With 1 base clipped from V and 7 bases from J, the junction kept 7 bases outside the gene matches. Germline V gene sequence: CDR1 SGHAT, CDR2 FQNNGV. The CDR3 region is CASSLVLASGRNEQFF. In DNA, the CDR3 is TGTGCCAGCAGCTTAGTACTGGCTAGCGGGAGAAATGAGCAGTTCTTC.

J is TRBJ2-7 and V is TRBV9, with D perhaps TRBD2 (6 bases). V lost 1 base and J lost 7, with 18 bases in between. Germline-derived CDR1 and CDR2 are SGDLS and YYNGEE. This CDR3 comprises 15 residues. This CDR3 reads CASSVTPSGAWEQYF. The DNA of the CDR3 is TGTGCCAGCAGCGTAACCCCCTCGGGAGCTTGGGAGCAGTACTTC.

The V and J genes are TRBV30 and TRBJ1-2; unclear D gene. Deletions cut 0 bases from V and 6 bases from J, with 14 bases between. This CDR3 comprises 14 residues. CDR1 is GTSNPN, CDR2 SVGIG, per germline (reference sequence). CDR3 sequence: CAWSVLDRSNGYTF. The CDR3 DNA reads as TGTGCCTGGAGTGTCTTAGATCGCTCTAATGGCTACACCTTC.

The chain is built from TRBV5-4 and TRBJ2-3, with 9 bases fitting TRBD2. V lost 2 bases and J lost 2; bases outside the gene matches: 3. Germline V gene data show CDR1 as SGHNT and CDR2 as YYREEE (reference sequence). This CDR3 comprises 15 residues. CDR3 sequence: CASSLTSGFTDTQYF. In DNA, the CDR3 is TGTGCCAGCAGCTTAACTAGCGGGTTCACAGATACGCAGTATTTT.